The rows below give T cell receptor beta chains drawn from one sample of a study of shared clonotypes between healthy human individuals. Assay: immunoSEQ multiplex PCR; the TCRdb copy retains only in-frame clones and omits some. The sample contains about 1.5 million clones, around 98% of which appear only once. Sequencing was carried out using naive CD4+ T cells sorted from blood. These TCRs come from a man younger than 45 in good health. Each CDR3 is given with its conserved first and last residue. D genes are given only for firm matches. Clone sizes are given selectively: once, few, many, or a class where the clone is expanded.

>TRBV19|TRBJ2-7|15|-|-
TGTGCCAGTAGTTCCAAGACGGGGCCCCGCTACGAGCAGTACTTC
CASSSKTGPRYEQYF
>TRBV5-1|TRBJ2-1|13|-|-
TGCGCCAGCAGACGGGGGTGGAACAATGAGCAGTTCTTC
CASRRGWNNEQFF
>TRBV10-3|TRBJ1-2|13|-|-
TGTGCCATCAGTGAACGGACATTGGATGGCTACACCTTC
CAISERTLDGYTF
>TRBV6-6|TRBJ2-3|14|-|TRBD2
TGTGCCAGCAGTTATCCTAGCGGGAGGGATACGCAGTATTTT
CASSYPSGRDTQYF
>TRBV14|TRBJ2-1|15|-|-
TGTGCCAGCAGCCAAGCGGGGATGAGGAGGGATGAGCAGTTCTTC
CASSQAGMRRDEQFF
>TRBV29-1|TRBJ2-5|15|-|-
TGCAGCATGGCCCGGGTAGCGGAAAACCAAGAGACCCAGTACTTC
CSMARVAENQETQYF
>TRBV6-5|TRBJ2-7|14|-|-
TGTGCCAGCAGATTAACTGGGGGGCGAGTCGAGCAGTACTTC
CASRLTGGRVEQYF
>TRBV6-6|TRBJ1-3|15|-|-
TGTGCCAGCAAAGAAAGGGATCCCTCTGGAAACACCATATATTTT
CASKERDPSGNTIYF
>TRBV7-7|TRBJ1-1|13|-|TRBD1
TGTGCCAGCAGCGTCGACAGGGGCACTGAAGCTTTCTTT
CASSVDRGTEAFF
>TRBV18|TRBJ2-7|14|-|-
TGTGCCAGCTCAATCCCCGGGGGTTCGGGCGAGCAGTACTTC
CASSIPGGSGEQYF
>TRBV14|TRBJ1-2|16|-|-
TGTGCCAGCAGCCAAGATACCAGGGTAGGAGGCTATGGCTACACCTTC
CASSQDTRVGGYGYTF
>TRBV18|TRBJ1-4|15|-|TRBD1
TGTGCCAGCTCACCACTCCCACAGGGGGATGAAAAACTGTTTTTT
CASSPLPQGDEKLFF
>TRBV7-9|TRBJ1-1|16|-|-
TGTGCCAGCAGCTCCAGGACAAGCCTAAGGAACACTGAAGCTTTCTTT
CASSSRTSLRNTEAFF
>TRBV7-2|TRBJ1-3|14|-|-
TGTGCCAGCAGCTCCTCCAATCCTGGAAACACCATATATTTT
CASSSSNPGNTIYF
>TRBV5-1|TRBJ1-1|16|-|-
TGCGCCAGCAGCTTGTTTTCAGGGAATAATGACGGTGAAGCTTTCTTT
CASSLFSGNNDGEAFF
>TRBV6-1|TRBJ1-5|13|-|-
TGTGCCCAAGGGCAAGGGGGGAATCAGCCCCAGCATTTT
CAQGQGGNQPQHF
>TRBV7-9|TRBJ1-3|16|-|-
TGTGCCAGCAGCCCCGATGGTTCGGAATCTGGAAACACCATATATTTT
CASSPDGSESGNTIYF
>TRBV27|TRBJ2-6|18|-|TRBD1
TGTGCCAGCAGTCCCCCACGACAGGGGGCGCTTGGGGCCAACGTCCTGACTTTC
CASSPPRQGALGANVLTF
>TRBV5-4|TRBJ2-2|18|few|-
TGTGCCAGCAGCGATCCGCTGCGCCAAGGCTCGAACACCGGGGAGCTGTTTTTT
CASSDPLRQGSNTGELFF
>TRBV29-1|TRBJ2-5|14|-|TRBD1
TGCAGCGTTGACAACCGGGACAGGCATCGGACCCAGTACTTC
CSVDNRDRHRTQYF
>TRBV15|TRBJ1-5|15|-|-
TGTGCCACCAGCAGAGATCACGCCGGCAATCAGCCCCAGCATTTT
CATSRDHAGNQPQHF
>TRBV10-2|TRBJ2-5|18|once|TRBD2
TGCGCCAGCAGTGAGTCCGGCCGACTAGCGGGGGCACAAGAGACCCAGTACTTC
CASSESGRLAGAQETQYF
>TRBV5-1|TRBJ2-5|16|-|-
TGCGCCAGCAGCTTGGCCCGGCAACTAAGCCAAGAGACCCAGTACTTC
CASSLARQLSQETQYF
>TRBV7-9|TRBJ2-7|15|-|-
TGTGCCAGCAGCCATCACGCAGGGTACTCCTACGAGCAGTACTTC
CASSHHAGYSYEQYF
>TRBV11-3|TRBJ2-1|11|-|-
TGTGCCAGCAGCTTAGGTAATGAGCAGTTCTTC
CASSLGNEQFF
>TRBV10-1|TRBJ2-7|13|-|-
TGCGCCAGCAGTGAGTCGGGAGGATCCGAGCAGTACTTC
CASSESGGSEQYF
>TRBV7-9|TRBJ2-7|15|-|TRBD2
TGTGCCAGCAGCTTAGGGTCTAGCGGTCCCTACGAGCAGTACTTC
CASSLGSSGPYEQYF
>TRBV7-9|TRBJ2-7|15|-|-
TGTGCCAGCAGCTTACACGCAGGGATAACTCGCGAGCAGTACTTC
CASSLHAGITREQYF
>TRBV5-8|TRBJ1-1|15|-|TRBD1
TGTGCCAGCAGCCGACAGGGGGCTATGAACACTGAAGCTTTCTTT
CASSRQGAMNTEAFF
>TRBV7-9|TRBJ2-5|19|-|TRBD1
TGTGCCAGCAGCTTTATAACCGGCCGGGACAGCGTTAAACAAGAGACCCAGTACTTC
CASSFITGRDSVKQETQYF
>TRBV28|TRBJ2-1|13|-|-
TGTGCCAGCAGGGGATGGGTTTATAGTGAGCAGTTCTTC
CASRGWVYSEQFF
>TRBV19|TRBJ2-7|15|-|TRBD2
TGTGCCAGTAGTACTCCAGCGGGAGTCCCCGCGGAGCAGTACTTC
CASSTPAGVPAEQYF
>TRBV13|TRBJ2-1|18|-|TRBD2
TGTGCCAGCAGCCCAAGAAGTGGACTAGCAATGGACCCAGTCGAGCAGTTCTTC
CASSPRSGLAMDPVEQFF
>TRBV20-1|TRBJ2-2|11|-|-
TGCAGTGCTAGTCGTACCGGGGAGCTGTTTTTT
CSASRTGELFF
>TRBV9|TRBJ2-1|14|once|-
TGTGCCAGCAGCGTAGGTTTCCCGCAGGGTGAGCAGTTCTTC
CASSVGFPQGEQFF
>TRBV2|TRBJ2-7|14|-|-
TGTGCCAGCAGTGTAGGGACCGGGTCCGCCGAGCAGTACTTC
CASSVGTGSAEQYF
>TRBV5-1|TRBJ2-2|12|-|-
TGCGCCAGCAGTCAAAACACCGGGGAGCTGTTTTTT
CASSQNTGELFF
>TRBV7-9|TRBJ1-1|15|once|-
TGTGCCAGCAGTGTAGACCGGACCTTGGGCACTGAAGCTTTCTTT
CASSVDRTLGTEAFF
>TRBV5-1|TRBJ2-6|15|-|-
TGCGCCAGCAGCTTAGATCCCTCTGGGGCCAACGTCCTGACTTTC
CASSLDPSGANVLTF
>TRBV7-2|TRBJ1-4|14|-|TRBD1
TGTGCCAGCAGCTTAGGAGGGGGCGGTGAAAAACTGTTTTTT
CASSLGGGGEKLFF
>TRBV5-1|TRBJ1-3|17|-|-
TGCGCCAGCAGCGCAGACGCCGGGGGAAAGACTGGAAACACCATATATTTT
CASSADAGGKTGNTIYF
>TRBV28|TRBJ1-2|14|few|-
TGTGCCAGCAGTTTTCTGGGATTCGAATATGGCTACACCTTC
CASSFLGFEYGYTF
>TRBV5-1|TRBJ2-2|15|-|-
TGCGCCAGCAGCCCTGCCTTGGGAAACACCGGGGAGCTGTTTTTT
CASSPALGNTGELFF
>TRBV19|TRBJ2-7|14|-|-
TGTGCCAGTAGTATACTGAGGGCGACTTACGAGCAGTACTTC
CASSILRATYEQYF
>TRBV19|TRBJ1-5|15|-|TRBD1
TGTGCCAGTAGTCCGACAGGGGATAGCAATCAGCCCCAGCATTTT
CASSPTGDSNQPQHF
>TRBV2|TRBJ2-5|12|-|-
TGTGCCAGCAGTGTCAGTAAGGAGACCCAGTACTTC
CASSVSKETQYF
>TRBV27|TRBJ2-2|15|-|-
TGTGCCAGCAGGTCAGGGCCGCGGGACACCGGGGAGCTGTTTTTT
CASRSGPRDTGELFF
>TRBV11-3|TRBJ1-1|12|-|-
TGTGCCAGCAGCGGAGCAAACACTGAAGCTTTCTTT
CASSGANTEAFF
>TRBV18|TRBJ2-1|19|-|TRBD2
TGTGCCAGCTCACCACTAGCGACTAGCGGGAGGGTCCCCTACAATGAGCAGTTCTTC
CASSPLATSGRVPYNEQFF
>TRBV18|TRBJ1-2|18|-|-
TGTGCCAGCTCCCTTGGGAGGACACCAGCGCAGGACGACTATGGCTACACCTTC
CASSLGRTPAQDDYGYTF
>TRBV5-1|TRBJ2-1|15|-|-
TGCGCCAGCAGACAGGGACACCAAACCTACAATGAGCAGTTCTTC
CASRQGHQTYNEQFF
>TRBV4-1|TRBJ1-1|15|-|-
TGCGCCAGCAGCCAATTTTGGACAGTGAACACTGAAGCTTTCTTT
CASSQFWTVNTEAFF
>TRBV6-6|TRBJ2-7|14|-|TRBD1
TGTGCCAGCAGTTACCGGGACAGGGACTACGAGCAGTACTTC
CASSYRDRDYEQYF